This T cell receptor (beta chain) comes out of a study of neoadjuvant anti-PD-1 for oral cavity cancer. Sequencing was performed with immunoSEQ multiplex PCR; in TCRdb, only in-frame clones are kept and a portion is missing. This table holds 60,000 to 80,000 clones, roughly 80% found once. The material sequenced was PBMCs, taken before nivolumab (anti-PD-1) treatment. The TCR originated in a person aged 35-79 years with oral cavity squamous cell carcinoma.

CDR3 sequence reads: CASSLEAYSNTEAFF. CDR3 sequence (DNA): TGTGCCAGCAGCTTAGAAGCTTACAGCAACACTGAAGCTTTCTTT. The chain recombines TRBV7-2 with TRBJ1-1; D ambiguous. CDR1 is SGHTA, CDR2 FQGNSA, per germline. The CDR3 loop spans 15 amino acids. V was cut by 1 base and J by 2 bases, with 11 bases left in between.